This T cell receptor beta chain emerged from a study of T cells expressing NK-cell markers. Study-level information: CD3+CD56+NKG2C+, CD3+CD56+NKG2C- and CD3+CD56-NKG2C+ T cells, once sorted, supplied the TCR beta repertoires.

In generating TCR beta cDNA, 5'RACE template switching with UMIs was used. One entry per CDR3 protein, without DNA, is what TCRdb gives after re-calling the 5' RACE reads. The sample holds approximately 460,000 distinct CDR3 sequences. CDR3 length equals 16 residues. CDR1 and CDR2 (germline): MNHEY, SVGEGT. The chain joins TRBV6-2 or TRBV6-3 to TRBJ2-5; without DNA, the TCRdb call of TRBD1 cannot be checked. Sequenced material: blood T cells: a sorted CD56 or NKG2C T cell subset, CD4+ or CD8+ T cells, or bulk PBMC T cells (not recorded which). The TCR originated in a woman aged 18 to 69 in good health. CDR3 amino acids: CASTTGTPLRQETQYF.